Listed below are T cell receptor beta chains from one sample, sequenced in a study of T cells in Graves' hyperthyroidism and ophthalmopathy. One entry per CDR3 protein, called by TCRdb with MiXCR from the multiplex PCR reads. In the table there are 450,000 to 700,000 distinct CDR3 sequences, roughly 46% of which are singletons. Sequenced input: peripheral blood or thyroid tissue (not recorded which). These receptors were collected from an adult woman with Graves' disease, either hyperthyroidism or ophthalmopathy (not recorded which). Each CDR3 is given with its conserved first and last residue. Clone size is shown for a subset of rows, as once, few, many or a class of expanded clone.

v_gene	j_gene	abundance	CDR3aa
TRBV19	TRBJ2-6	-	CASSIDTSAYVLTF
TRBV11-2	TRBJ1-2	few	CASSFGGAHPYGYTF
TRBV29-1	TRBJ2-7	-	CSAGGRPIYEQYF
TRBV19	TRBJ1-5	-	CASSKTEQQGQPQHF
TRBV6-6	TRBJ2-7	many	CASRWGQLYEQYF
TRBV6-2/TRBV6-3	TRBJ2-6	-	CASRARGPISGANVLTF
TRBV20-1	TRBJ1-2	-	CTIRQGQGGGYTF
TRBV20-1	TRBJ1-2	-	CSASWQGSYGYTF
TRBV14	TRBJ1-1	-	CASSLQGVSWTEAFF
TRBV7-3	TRBJ1-1	many	CASSTTVNTEAFF
TRBV27	TRBJ1-5	few	CASRGMGAGNQPQHF
TRBV7-3	TRBJ1-2	-	CASSSGQGTGYTF
TRBV20-1	TRBJ1-4	many	CSARDQGRNTNEKLFF
TRBV25-1	TRBJ2-2	many	CASSDTSANTGELFF
TRBV20-1	TRBJ1-1	many	CSGGGVGNTEAFF
TRBV7-8	TRBJ2-7	few	CASSPGAGLQYEQYF
TRBV20-1	TRBJ1-1	many	CSARTGGLNTEAFF
TRBV7-2	TRBJ2-5	-	CASSEPGQYF
TRBV7-9	TRBJ2-6	-	CASSQSVGQLLSGANVLTF
TRBV20-1	TRBJ1-5	many	CSASGLGATGNQPQHF
TRBV12-3/TRBV12-4	TRBJ1-2	-	CASRRPGQGAGGYTF
TRBV18	TRBJ2-7	few	CASSPPGFYEQYF
TRBV7-9	TRBJ1-3	many	CASSSRYF
TRBV7-8	TRBJ1-2	-	CASSLWTGEEDGYTF
TRBV15	TRBJ2-7	-	CATSRAGYEQYF
TRBV2	TRBJ1-1	-	CASSEWDRGLSEAFF
TRBV7-2	TRBJ1-2	-	CASSLGAPFLSYGYTF
TRBV5-6	TRBJ1-2	many	CASSPDRGTPYGYTF
TRBV12-3/TRBV12-4	TRBJ1-5	-	CASSLGTLTNQPQHF
TRBV5-4	TRBJ2-3	-	CASSLGLVVDTQYF
TRBV5-1	TRBJ2-1	-	CASSRSGRDFSEQFF
TRBV5-1	TRBJ2-5	many	CASSLLGDKYQETQYF
TRBV9	TRBJ1-2	-	CASRDRGTDGYTF
TRBV7-2	TRBJ1-5	many	CASSLSPGQPGQPQHF
TRBV11-2	TRBJ1-1	-	CASSLLGQVNTEAFF
TRBV27	TRBJ1-4	few	CASSSGQGAEKLFF
TRBV6-2/TRBV6-3	TRBJ2-7	-	CASSYSAGLTYEQYF
TRBV20-1	TRBJ1-5	many	CSARPRDQPQHF
TRBV2	TRBJ2-1	-	CASSREGRNEQFF
TRBV6-5	TRBJ1-2	-	CASSYLTGSGYTF
TRBV15	TRBJ2-5	once	CATSRGDQETQYF
TRBV6-6	TRBJ1-1	many	CASSQPGQGNTEAFF
TRBV10-3	TRBJ2-7	many	CAISGASGSYEQYF
TRBV9	TRBJ1-5	once	CASSVGTGGSNQPQHF
TRBV7-2	TRBJ1-2	-	CASSWWQLANYGYTF
TRBV6-2/TRBV6-3	TRBJ2-2	few	CASSSWTSGSITGELFF
TRBV10-3	TRBJ1-5	-	CAISALRGDQPQHF
TRBV28	TRBJ2-7	-	CASSIRGLYEQYF
TRBV3-1	TRBJ1-6	many	CASSQTGGGTNSPLHF
TRBV7-8	TRBJ2-2	-	CASSLRTHSGELFF
TRBV7-9	TRBJ1-3	many	CASSSKGSGNTIYF
TRBV10-3	TRBJ1-2	-	CAIRTQGNYGYTF
TRBV12-3/TRBV12-4	TRBJ1-5	-	CASRPGSNQPQHF
TRBV28	TRBJ1-1	-	CASSLLRQELEAFF
TRBV20-1	TRBJ2-7	many	CSASGREEHREQYF
TRBV6-5	TRBJ1-5	many	CASRRGVSNQPQHF